The following is a TCR beta chain sequence with its context. CDR1 and CDR2 (germline): GTSNPN, SVGIG (reference sequence). V shed 3 bases and J shed 5 bases, with 11 bases lying between them. The CDR3 is made up of 12 amino acids. These data come from a study of blood T cell repertoires in COVID-19. Looking at the study overall: The United States, Italy and Spain provided the acute and convalescent COVID-19 samples. PBMCs, B-cell-depleted T cells, or T cells were the source of the cDNA or gDNA that made up the material.

Original analysis: Nucleated cell counts were estimated from reference gene primer amplification. The table came from immunoSEQ multiplex PCR; TCRdb's copy has only in-frame clones and leaves some out. D and trimming were read from the DNA, whereas the V and J calls and clone size are those reported in that table. The top ten clones hold 1.5% to 2% of a sample with roughly 100,000 clones, about 85% of them seen once. The J gene is TRBJ2-7, the V gene TRBV30; D possibly corresponds to TRBD2 (7 bases). This TCR came from a woman in her 70s with active or convalescent COVID-19. The sequenced material came from peripheral blood. The CDR3 here is CAWRGGGDEQYF. CDR3 DNA: TGTGCCTGGAGAGGGGGAGGGGACGAGCAGTACTTC.